This T cell receptor (beta chain) was retrieved from a study of blood T cell repertoires in COVID-19. Cohorts were determined from participant-reported clinical history. People in the exposed group encountered a COVID-19 case within 2 weeks before entering the study. The assay was immunoSEQ multiplex PCR, and TCRdb's table has in-frame clones only and misses some. The table shows about 270,000 clones, with 85% to 95% occurring only once. Germline values: CDR1 SGHAT, CDR2 FQDESV (reference sequence). V was trimmed by 3 bases and J by 9 bases, leaving 11 bases between them. The CDR3 covers 13 residues. This clonotype was sampled from a man aged 40-49 years who had been exposed to COVID-19. The J gene is TRBJ2-2, the V gene TRBV11-1; a possible D gene is TRBD2 (5 bases). The specimen sequenced was PBMCs or T cells enriched from blood (not recorded which). Here the CDR3 reads CASSLTTHRELFF. DNA of the CDR3: TGTGCCAGCAGCTTGACTACCCACCGGGAGCTGTTTTTT.